Reported below is one T cell receptor (beta chain). Its antigen is as yet unknown. The data are from a study of beta chain features in type 1 diabetes. General study points: The study left unresolved whether HLA type influences TCRB rearrangement. The study found moderately but significantly shorter TCRB CDR3s in all four CD4+ subsets of Type 1 diabetes patients.

The length of the CDR3 is 15 residues. Per the germline V gene, CDR1 is SGHRS and CDR2 is YFSETQ. Trimming took 4 bases from V and 0 from J; bases not matched to a gene: 1. What was sequenced were expressed TCRB transcripts, since all of the isolated RNA had been reverse transcribed. Profiled with immunoSEQ multiplex PCR; TCRdb holds only in-frame clones, not every one. Counted here are about 160,000 clones, almost 8% occurring once; the ten biggest clones make up roughly 0.5%. This receptor was identified in a man between 18 and 29 years old with type 1 diabetes. The sample consisted of central memory CD4+ T cells from blood. The genes are TRBV5-1 and TRBJ2-1, with TRBD1 identical over 10 bases. CDR3: CASSGTGDSYNEQFF. The CDR3 DNA sequence: TGCGCCAGCAGCGGGACAGGGGACTCCTACAATGAGCAGTTCTTC.